This T cell receptor beta chain originates from a study of OX40 agonist ivuxolimab in advanced cancers. General notes on the study: Ivuxolimab was a fully human IgG2 agonistic monoclonal antibody targeting the costimulatory receptor OX40 (CD134). Intravenous ivuxolimab was administered to patients every 2 weeks at six dose levels: 0.01, 0.1, 0.3, 1.5, 3 and 10 mg/kg. Among the roughly 54 dose-escalation patients, 19 had hepatocellular carcinoma, roughly 15 melanoma, 9 renal cell carcinoma and 9 head and neck cancer. The dose-escalation cohort was 82.7% male with a mean age of roughly 62 years, ranging from roughly 23 to 90. Prior anti-PD-1, anti-PD-L1 or anti-CTLA-4 therapy was permitted, and checkpoint inhibitors had been received by 40% to 50% of dose-escalation patients. Partial responses occurred in three dose-escalation patients, of whom one had hepatocellular carcinoma and two had cutaneous melanoma. Peripheral TCRbeta sequencing aimed to test whether ivuxolimab altered TCR sequence diversity and caused clonal T-cell expansion. The paper reports the monotherapy dose-escalation portion (N = 52 patients) of the phase I ivuxolimab trial.

About this clone itself: What antigen it recognizes has not been identified. Nothing much larger sits one base from this clone, and base qualities are not available.

The CDR3 contains 12 residues, cysteine and phenylalanine counted. Only the CDR3 part of the read is kept: 36 bases, read in frame from the first base. At the junction V is shortened by 5 bases and J by 1 base, with 6 bases in between. From the germline V gene, CDR1 is SGHAT and CDR2 is FQNNGV. Summary of the overall study and its limitations: Clonal expansion of both CD4+ and CD8+ blood T cells was observed from baseline to week 6 at doses 0.1 to 3.0 mg/kg. Which antigens the clonally expanded peripheral T cells were specific for was not determined. Low levels of normalized T-cell clonal expansion were also seen in some nonresponding patients. Partial responders in the 0.1-3.0 mg/kg groups had among the lowest normalized peripheral clonal expansion, especially among CD8+ T cells. After ivuxolimab, more expanded clones were found on average in CD8+ T cells than in CD4+ T cells.

Genomic DNA was extracted from sorted cells for sequencing of the TCRbeta CDR3 region. The immunoSEQ Assay was used to sequence the TCRbeta CDR3 regions. The immuneACCESS repertoire file appears here via TCRdb, limited to in-frame rearrangements. These files lack a portion of the clones; in checked studies, under half of the deficit traces to unresolved V genes, and the cause of the others is not known. A total of about 53,000 clones appear in this sample, roughly 88% of them only once. Around 1.5% of the sample is taken by the ten largest. The trial excluded patients who had a history of autoimmune disease or who were on systemic immunosuppression. Peripheral blood for TCR sequencing was collected from all dose cohorts at baseline, on cycle 4 day 1, and on cycle 7 day 1. Samples were obtained from an open-label, multicenter, first-in-human phase I dose-escalation trial of ivuxolimab. The trial enrolled adults with locally advanced or metastatic head and neck squamous cell, hepatocellular, melanoma or renal cell carcinoma. Before TCR sequencing, CD4+ T cells and CD8+ T cells were sorted from peripheral blood as separate populations.

The TCR originated in an adult with an advanced solid tumor such as melanoma, head and neck, liver or kidney cancer. The sequencing here drew on CD4+ or CD8+ T cells sorted from blood, taken in a trial of the OX40 agonist ivuxolimab. The sequence joins TRBV11-2 to TRBJ2-7; confidence is insufficient to name the D gene. The DNA sequence follows: TGTGCCAGCAGCAGGGCTTCCTACGAGCAGTACTTC. This translates into CASSRASYEQYF.